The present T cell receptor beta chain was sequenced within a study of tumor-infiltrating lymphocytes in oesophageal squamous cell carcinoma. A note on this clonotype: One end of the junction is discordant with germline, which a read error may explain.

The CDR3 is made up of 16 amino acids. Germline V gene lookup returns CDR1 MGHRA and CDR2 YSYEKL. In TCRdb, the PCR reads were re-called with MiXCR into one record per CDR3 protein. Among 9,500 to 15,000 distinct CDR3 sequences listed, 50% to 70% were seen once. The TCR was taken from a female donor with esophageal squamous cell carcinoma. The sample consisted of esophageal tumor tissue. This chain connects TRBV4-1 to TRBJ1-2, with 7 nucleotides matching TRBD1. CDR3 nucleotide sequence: TGTGCCAGCAGCCAGGATAAGACAGGGTGGGTCTATGGCTACACCTTC. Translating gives CASSQDKTGWVYGYTF.